This T cell receptor (beta chain) was observed in a study of cytomegalovirus exposure and HLA in healthy donors. PCR employed 60 Vbeta and 13 Jbeta primers. Sequenced by immunoSEQ multiplex PCR; TCRdb stores in-frame clones only, minus some. The table has more than 150,000 clones, roughly 80% seen once; the top ten hold 3.5% to 4%. CDR1 is MNHEY, CDR2 SMNVEV, per germline (reference sequence). Trimming removed 7 bases at V and 7 bases at J, with 22 bases between. The length of the CDR3 is 16 residues. Sequenced input: PBMCs. This sequence was found in a man aged 50 to 59 in good health and CMV-seronegative. The V call is TRBV27, the J call TRBJ1-4, with a possible D match to TRBD1 (5 bases). CDR3 in DNA: TGTGCCAGCACTCTGCGGTTCAGGGAGGTAAGTGAAAAACTGTTTTTT. Residues: CASTLRFREVSEKLFF. The complete variable domain, with remaining parts taken from reference TRBV27 and TRBJ1-4, reads EAQVTQNPRYLITVTGKKLTVTCSQNMNHEYMSWYRQDPGLGLRQIYYSMNVEVTDKGDVPEGYKVSRKEKRNFPLILESPSPNQTSLYFCASTLRFREVSEKLFFGSGTQLSVL.